A single sample is the source of the 4 T cell receptor beta chains below, sequenced in a study of CD4+ T cells in melanoma. Libraries were prepared by immunoSEQ multiplex PCR; TCRdb keeps only in-frame clonotypes and omits some of them. The sample yields about 10,000 clones, 64% seen once. Sequenced: cells from a culture (not recorded whether cultured in vitro). The receptor source for this set is a human donor with melanoma.

A single count supports this clone. This chain joins TRBV6-5 and TRBJ2-1, with D uncertain. This CDR3 region has 12 residues. The V end was cut by 7 bases, the J end by 10 bases, with 14 bases between. Germline values: CDR1 MNHEY, CDR2 SVGAGI. This chain's CDR3 is CASTFSTREQFF. The CDR3 DNA follows: TGTGCCAGCACCTTCAGCACGAGGGAGCAGTTCTTC.

This clone appeared a few times. V gene TRBV4-1 combines with J gene TRBJ1-6; TRBD1 is a possible D gene (5 bases). V gave up 1 base and J gave up 11 bases, with 12 bases separating them. Germline V gene lookup returns CDR1 MGHRA and CDR2 YSYEKL. The CDR3 length is 14 residues. The CDR3 coding sequence is TGCGCCAGCAGCCAAGGCCCGGGGCAGACACCCCTCCACTTT. Residues: CASSQGPGQTPLHF.

The chain combines TRBV19 with TRBJ2-1; tentative D call: TRBD2 (6 bases). Germline V CDR1 and CDR2: LNHDA, SQIVND (reference sequence). V lost 5 bases to trimming and J lost 1 base, with 12 bases between them. The length of the CDR3 is 15 residues. The CDR3 spells CASSRGTVSYNEQFF. The CDR3 DNA reads as TGTGCCAGTAGTCGCGGGACCGTATCCTACAATGAGCAGTTCTTC.

There are a few counts of this clone. This chain links TRBV18 with TRBJ1-1; D remains unclear. This CDR3 is built from 15 residues. V was pared by 3 bases and J by 3 bases, with 14 bases between. Germline V gives CDR1 KGHSH, CDR2 LQKENI. The CDR3 DNA follows: TGTGCCAGCTCACCCTCCATAGGTTGGGACACTGAAGCTTTCTTT. Its translation: CASSPSIGWDTEAFF.